This T cell receptor (beta chain) was captured in a study of T cell responses to AZD1222 COVID-19 vaccine. Notes on the study in general: Recipients of AZD1222 seropositive at baseline numbered only 6 or 7. White British people made up most donors, females outnumbered males, and clonal diversity was possibly underestimated. In all cases, repertoires were sampled only after the peak T cell response.

The CDR3 totals 14 residues. Trimming removed 0 bases from V and 4 bases from J, with 12 bases in between. Germline V gene lookup returns CDR1 SQVTM and CDR2 ANQGSEA. Concerning this clone: Its target is unknown.

Assay: immunoSEQ multiplex PCR; the TCRdb copy retains only in-frame clones and omits some. The top ten hold 3.5% to 5.5% of the sample, which has some 150,000 clones, more than 80% seen once. The chain employs TRBV29-1 and TRBJ2-5; weak D call: TRBD2 (6 bases). Sequenced material: peripheral blood, taken 28 days after the second dose of the MenACWY control vaccine. The sequence came from an adult who received the MenACWY meningococcal vaccine as a control. CDR3 coding DNA: TGCAGCGTTGAAGATGTGGAGGGTAGAGAGACCCAGTACTTC. This codes for CSVEDVEGRETQYF.